This T cell receptor (beta chain) emerged from a study of T cells in Graves' hyperthyroidism and ophthalmopathy. Across the study: At initial diagnosis, before any treatment had begun, peripheral blood was obtained. Regarding the study as a whole: Most clonotypes expanded in the thyroid (above 0.001) were also present in blood.

RNA transcripts served as the template for amplifying TCR beta CDR3 regions. The HTBI primer set served for first-round RT-PCR of the TCR CDR3. TCRdb ran MiXCR on the multiplex PCR reads and lists one entry per CDR3 protein. Of roughly 700,000 distinct CDR3 sequences listed, 12% to 15% are singletons. With a duration under 2 months, the hyperthyroidism was newly diagnosed in patients aged 18 to 65. From germline, CDR1 is MNHEY and CDR2 SMNVEV (reference sequence). The CDR3 is made up of 14 amino acids. V dropped 5 bases and J dropped 4; count of bases not matched to a gene: 4. A word on this clonotype: Its antigen is unknown.

This TCR came from a woman under 30 with Graves' hyperthyroidism. The chain joins TRBV27 to TRBJ2-1, with 8 positions matching TRBD1. Sequencing was done on a sample of blood. The CDR3 DNA is TGTGCCAGCAGTACAGGGGGGTGGTACAATGAGCAGTTCTTC. Residues: CASSTGGWYNEQFF.